Reported below is one TCR beta chain. These data come from a study of blood T cell repertoires in COVID-19. At the level of the study: From T cells, B-cell-depleted T cells, or PBMCs came the material, which was cDNA or gDNA.

Authors' processing steps: Amplification from reference gene primers served as the basis for estimated nucleated cell counts. TCRdb's table, derived via immunoSEQ multiplex PCR, lists solely in-frame clones and lacks some. D and trimming were read from the DNA, whereas the V and J calls and clone size are those reported in that table. The repertoire includes around 70,000 clones, around 80% of them detected once, and 9.5% to 15% sits in the top ten. V lost 2 bases to trimming and J lost 4 bases; unmatched junction nucleotides: 8. This CDR3 contains 15 residues. Looked up from germline, CDR1 is MDHEN and CDR2 is SYDVKM. During active infection, Seattle patients enrolled and were then monitored through disease.

The clonotype was recovered from a man aged 45-65 years with COVID-19, enrolled during active disease. The V and J genes are TRBV28 and TRBJ2-7; TRBD2 matches at 7 bases. The sample taken for sequencing was peripheral blood. CDR3 coding DNA: TGTGCCAGCAGTTTAAGGCTAGCGGAAATATACGAGCAGTACTTC. Translating gives CASSLRLAEIYEQYF.